The T cell receptor beta chain described here comes from a study of blood T cell repertoires in COVID-19. Study information: The United States, Italy and Spain were the sources of the acute and convalescent COVID-19 samples. The cDNA or gDNA used as material had been derived from T cells, B-cell-depleted T cells, or PBMCs.

CDR1 and CDR2 from the germline V gene are SGHAT and FQDESV (reference sequence). The CDR3 consists of 15 residues. V was shortened by 5 bases and J by 2 bases, with 13 bases between the two germline ends. Per the original data handling: Amplification of reference gene primers provided the estimated nucleated cell counts. Some clones are missing from TCRdb's copy, which holds only in-frame ones; the method was immunoSEQ multiplex PCR. The DNA gave D and trimming, while V, J and clone size come from that table. The sample records tens of thousands of clones, about 83% being singletons. The J gene is TRBJ2-1, the V gene TRBV11-1; tentatively, D is TRBD2 (6 bases). The TCR originated in a woman older than 75 with acute or convalescent COVID-19. The material sequenced was peripheral blood. CDR3 region: CASSGRRETYNEQFF. CDR3 nucleotides: TGTGCCAGCAGCGGTCGGAGGGAGACCTACAATGAGCAGTTCTTC.